This is a list of T cell receptor beta chains from one sample in a study of T cell repertoires in cytomegalovirus infection. In TCRdb, the reads were re-called with MiXCR into one record per CDR3 protein. The data show roughly 640,000 distinct CDR3 sequences, 20% to 30% seen once. The sample was CD8+ T cells from PBMCs. The receptors derive from a human donor in good health (CMV status not recorded). Some clones in this sample may be carry-over from other donors' samples. Each CDR3 is given with its conserved first and last residue. The D gene is left open where the match is weak. For some rows the clone size is stated as once, few or many, or as a class when expanded; others skip it.

D gene: TRBD2
V gene: TRBV7-9
clone size: once
J gene: TRBJ2-1
CDR3 length: 15
CDR3 DNA: TGTGCCAGCAGCTTAGTGGCGGGGGTGGACAATGAGCAGTTCTTC
CDR3 protein: CASSLVAGVDNEQFF

D gene: .
V gene: TRBV7-9
clone size: few
J gene: TRBJ2-7
CDR3 length: 14
CDR3 DNA: TGTGCCAGCAGCTTATTTAACAAAACCTACGAGCAGTACTTC
CDR3 protein: CASSLFNKTYEQYF

D gene: .
V gene: TRBV23-1
clone size: .
J gene: TRBJ2-2
CDR3 length: 16
CDR3 DNA: TGCGCCAGCAGTCATGACGGAGTACTGAACACCGGGGAGCTGTTTTTT
CDR3 protein: CASSHDGVLNTGELFF

D gene: .
V gene: TRBV4-3
clone size: few
J gene: TRBJ2-1
CDR3 length: 16
CDR3 DNA: TGCGCCAGCAGCCAAGATCGGGGGACGGGTTACAATGAGCAGTTCTTC
CDR3 protein: CASSQDRGTGYNEQFF

D gene: TRBD1
V gene: TRBV7-4
clone size: .
J gene: TRBJ2-1
CDR3 length: 14
CDR3 DNA: TGTGCCAGCAGCCAAAATACAGGGGGAAATGAGCAGTTCTTC
CDR3 protein: CASSQNTGGNEQFF

D gene: .
V gene: TRBV29-1
clone size: few
J gene: TRBJ2-5
CDR3 length: 11
CDR3 DNA: TGCAGCGTCTTTGGGGGGGAGACCCAGTACTTC
CDR3 protein: CSVFGGETQYF

D gene: .
V gene: TRBV15
clone size: many
J gene: TRBJ2-5
CDR3 length: 18
CDR3 DNA: TGTGCCACCAGCAGAGCGCAATCGATTGGGGCATTAGGAGAGACCCAGTACTTC
CDR3 protein: CATSRAQSIGALGETQYF

D gene: .
V gene: TRBV15
clone size: few
J gene: TRBJ1-1
CDR3 length: 11
CDR3 DNA: TGTGCCACCAGCAGACACACTGAAGCTTTCTTT
CDR3 protein: CATSRHTEAFF

D gene: .
V gene: TRBV7-9
clone size: .
J gene: TRBJ1-2
CDR3 length: 14
CDR3 DNA: TGTGCCAGCAGCTTATCTGCGGAGTTATATAGCTACACCTTC
CDR3 protein: CASSLSAELYSYTF

D gene: .
V gene: TRBV7-8
clone size: many
J gene: TRBJ2-3
CDR3 length: 12
CDR3 DNA: TGTGCCAGCAGCTTCCGAGCAGATACGCAGTATTTT
CDR3 protein: CASSFRADTQYF

D gene: TRBD1
V gene: TRBV5-6
clone size: many
J gene: TRBJ1-5
CDR3 length: 17
CDR3 DNA: TGTGCCAGCAGCTTGACCGGGACAGGGGCGAAGTTTCAGCCCCAGCATTTT
CDR3 protein: CASSLTGTGAKFQPQHF

D gene: TRBD2
V gene: TRBV7-3
clone size: .
J gene: TRBJ2-1
CDR3 length: 15
CDR3 DNA: TGTGCCAGCAGCTCCTTAAGCGGGGGGGACAATGAGCAGTTCTTC
CDR3 protein: CASSSLSGGDNEQFF

D gene: .
V gene: TRBV11-1
clone size: .
J gene: TRBJ2-5
CDR3 length: 13
CDR3 DNA: TGTGCCAGCAGCGCGACATGGCAAGAGACCCAGTACTTC
CDR3 protein: CASSATWQETQYF

D gene: .
V gene: TRBV28
clone size: .
J gene: TRBJ2-2
CDR3 length: 12
CDR3 DNA: TGTGCCAGCGGGGCGCGATCCGGGGAGCTGTTTTTT
CDR3 protein: CASGARSGELFF

D gene: TRBD1
V gene: TRBV19
clone size: few
J gene: TRBJ1-1
CDR3 length: 16
CDR3 DNA: TGTGCCAGTAGAGAATGGGACAGGGAGTTTTCGACTGAAGCTTTCTTT
CDR3 protein: CASREWDREFSTEAFF

D gene: TRBD2
V gene: TRBV6-5
clone size: .
J gene: TRBJ2-1
CDR3 length: 16
CDR3 DNA: TGTGCCAGCAGTTACGGGACTAGCGGGGCATACAATGAGCAGTTCTTC
CDR3 protein: CASSYGTSGAYNEQFF

D gene: .
V gene: TRBV12-3/TRBV12-4
clone size: .
J gene: TRBJ2-7
CDR3 length: 14
CDR3 DNA: TGTGCCAGCAGTTTAGACCTCCCTTCGATCGAGCAGTACTTC
CDR3 protein: CASSLDLPSIEQYF

D gene: TRBD1
V gene: TRBV5-1
clone size: .
J gene: TRBJ2-5
CDR3 length: 13
CDR3 DNA: TGCGCCAGCGGTCCGGGACAGAAAGAGACCCAGTACTTC
CDR3 protein: CASGPGQKETQYF

D gene: .
V gene: TRBV27
clone size: few
J gene: TRBJ2-7
CDR3 length: 12
CDR3 DNA: TGTGCCAGCAGCACCAGGGGATACGAGCAGTACTTC
CDR3 protein: CASSTRGYEQYF

D gene: TRBD2
V gene: TRBV15
clone size: many
J gene: TRBJ2-3
CDR3 length: 19
CDR3 DNA: TGTGCCACCAGCAGTGGACTAGCGGGGGTCCCCTCTAGCACAGATACGCAGTATTTT
CDR3 protein: CATSSGLAGVPSSTDTQYF

D gene: .
V gene: TRBV5-1
clone size: .
J gene: TRBJ2-1
CDR3 length: 16
CDR3 DNA: TGCGCCAGCAGCTTGTACCAACTCCAAAGATTCAATGAGCAGTTCTTC
CDR3 protein: CASSLYQLQRFNEQFF

D gene: .
V gene: TRBV20-1
clone size: few
J gene: TRBJ2-3
CDR3 length: 16
CDR3 DNA: TGCAGTGCTAGAGATACCCGGCTGGGACACACAGATACGCAGTATTTT
CDR3 protein: CSARDTRLGHTDTQYF

D gene: TRBD1
V gene: TRBV6-6
clone size: few
J gene: TRBJ2-1
CDR3 length: 14
CDR3 DNA: TGTGCCAGCAGTACTAGACAGGGGTACAATGAGCAGTTCTTC
CDR3 protein: CASSTRQGYNEQFF

D gene: .
V gene: TRBV10-1
clone size: .
J gene: TRBJ1-4
CDR3 length: 14
CDR3 DNA: TGCGCCAGCAGTGAGGGAGGGTCGAATGAAAAACTGTTTTTT
CDR3 protein: CASSEGGSNEKLFF

D gene: TRBD2
V gene: TRBV29-1
clone size: .
J gene: TRBJ2-1
CDR3 length: 18
CDR3 DNA: TGCAGCGTTCCTCCCGGGACTAGCGGGGGCGCGGACGGAGGGGAGCAGTTCTTC
CDR3 protein: CSVPPGTSGGADGGEQFF

D gene: TRBD2
V gene: TRBV19
clone size: few
J gene: TRBJ2-1
CDR3 length: 17
CDR3 DNA: TGTGCCAGTAGCTTCACTAGCGGGGGTCCTTCCTACAATGAGCAGTTCTTC
CDR3 protein: CASSFTSGGPSYNEQFF

D gene: TRBD1
V gene: TRBV7-3
clone size: many
J gene: TRBJ1-2
CDR3 length: 17
CDR3 DNA: TGTGCCAGCAGCTTGTTTCCGCCGGGACAGGGAAACTATGGCTACACCTTC
CDR3 protein: CASSLFPPGQGNYGYTF

D gene: .
V gene: TRBV28
clone size: .
J gene: TRBJ2-5
CDR3 length: 14
CDR3 DNA: TGTGCCAGCAACAATTTCGAGGGGCCAGAGACCCAGTACTTC
CDR3 protein: CASNNFEGPETQYF

D gene: .
V gene: TRBV28
clone size: .
J gene: TRBJ2-5
CDR3 length: 15
CDR3 DNA: TGTGCCAGCACTTACAGGGGGGGAAAGCAAGAGACCCAGTACTTC
CDR3 protein: CASTYRGGKQETQYF

D gene: .
V gene: TRBV6-2/TRBV6-3
clone size: many
J gene: TRBJ1-1
CDR3 length: 16
CDR3 DNA: TGTGCCAGCAGTTACTCGGTCCGGCATGGGAACACTGAAGCTTTCTTT
CDR3 protein: CASSYSVRHGNTEAFF

D gene: TRBD1
V gene: TRBV7-9
clone size: .
J gene: TRBJ1-2
CDR3 length: 18
CDR3 DNA: TGTGCCAGCAGGGCTAGTACGGGACAGGGCCCCGTTGACTATGGCTACACCTTC
CDR3 protein: CASRASTGQGPVDYGYTF

D gene: .
V gene: TRBV13
clone size: .
J gene: TRBJ2-2
CDR3 length: 10
CDR3 DNA: TGTGCCAGCAGGCGCCAGGAGCTGTTTTTT
CDR3 protein: CASRRQELFF

D gene: TRBD1
V gene: TRBV7-9
clone size: .
J gene: TRBJ2-6
CDR3 length: 17
CDR3 DNA: TGTGCCAGCAGCCGTTGGGACAGGAACTCTGGGGCCAACGTCCTGACTTTC
CDR3 protein: CASSRWDRNSGANVLTF

D gene: .
V gene: TRBV7-2
clone size: many
J gene: TRBJ1-1
CDR3 length: 12
CDR3 DNA: TGTGCCAGCAGCTCAGCGCGGAGAGAAGCTTTCTTT
CDR3 protein: CASSSARREAFF

D gene: .
V gene: TRBV29-1
clone size: .
J gene: TRBJ2-3
CDR3 length: 11
CDR3 DNA: TGCAGCGTTGGCTCGGGAGATACGCAGTATTTT
CDR3 protein: CSVGSGDTQYF

D gene: .
V gene: TRBV28
clone size: .
J gene: TRBJ2-5
CDR3 length: 13
CDR3 DNA: TGTGCCAGCAGTTTGAGGAACCAAGAGACCCAGTACTTC
CDR3 protein: CASSLRNQETQYF

D gene: TRBD1
V gene: TRBV15
clone size: .
J gene: TRBJ2-5
CDR3 length: 16
CDR3 DNA: TGTGCCACCAGCAGTCGACAGGGGAGCCCCCCAGAGACCCAGTACTTC
CDR3 protein: CATSSRQGSPPETQYF